Following are 16 T cell receptor beta chains from one sample sequenced in a study of beta chain features in type 1 diabetes. Study-level findings and limits: All four CD4+ subsets from Type 1 diabetes patients carried moderately but significantly shorter TCRB CDR3s.

Every isolated RNA sample was fully reverse transcribed, so sequencing captured expressed TCRB transcripts. Profiling relied on immunoSEQ multiplex PCR, and the TCRdb table lists in-frame clones only, not all of them. The sample yields 200,000 to 300,000 clones, roughly 20% seen once. Their antigen targets remain unknown. Sequenced sample: naive CD4+ T cells from blood. The receptors shown here come from a woman between 40 and 50 years old with type 1 diabetes.

The chain employs TRBV9 and TRBJ2-4; 9 nucleotides align to TRBD1. Germline assignment: CDR1 SGDLS and CDR2 YYNGEE. The CDR3 length is 16 residues. V lost 4 bases, J lost 5 bases, and 10 bases stayed unmatched. CDR3 in DNA: TGTGCCAGCAGCCTTGACGGACAGGGGCCCCAAAACATTCAGTACTTC. It translates to CASSLDGQGPQNIQYF.

The sample holds a few counts of this clone. The chain is built from TRBV9 and TRBJ2-3; 9 bases fit TRBD1. The V gene end was trimmed by 7 bases and the J gene end by 8 bases; junction bases not matched to a gene: 14. The CDR3 sequence is 15 residues long. Germline lookup yields CDR1 SGDLS and CDR2 YYNGEE. The CDR3 is CASSLGQGDVGTQYF. CDR3 coding DNA: TGTGCCAGCTCGCTGGGACAGGGTGACGTGGGTACGCAGTATTTT. Variable domain in full (rest from reference TRBV9 and TRBJ2-3): DSGVTQTPKHLITATGQRVTLRCSPRSGDLSVYWYQQSLDQGLQFLIQYYNGEERAKGNILERFSAQQFPDLHSELNLSSLELGDSALYFCASSLGQGDVGTQYFGPGTRLTVL.

The rearrangement uses TRBV28 and TRBJ2-4; tentative D call: TRBD2 (6 bases). Germline values: CDR1 MDHEN, CDR2 SYDVKM. Trimming pared 4 bases from V and 7 bases from J, leaving 20 bases between. The CDR3 sequence is 16 residues long. CDR3 DNA: TGTGCCAGCAGTTCCCCTCACATGGGCGCGGGGAACATTCAGTACTTC. This encodes CASSSPHMGAGNIQYF. The variable domain in full, with the rest retrieved from reference TRBV28 and TRBJ2-4, is DVKVTQSSRYLVKRTGEKVFLECVQDMDHENMFWYRQDPGLGLRLIYFSYDVKMKEKGDIPEGYSVSREKKERFSLILESASTNQTSMYLCASSSPHMGAGNIQYFGAGTRLSVL.

This clone was seen a few times. For the CDR3, the DNA is TGCGCCAGCAGCCAAGCCCCCGCAGGGTTCGGAGTTGGCTACACCTTC. It codes for CASSQAPAGFGVGYTF. The chain recombines TRBV4-1 with TRBJ1-2; D possibly corresponds to TRBD1 (5 bases). The CDR3 totals 16 residues. CDR1 is MGHRA, CDR2 YSYEKL, per germline. Trimming left V 1 base short and J 7 bases short, with 19 bases between.

This clone turned up a few times. The rearrangement links TRBV7-2 to TRBJ2-3; 7 nucleotides line up with TRBD2. The trim removed 6 bases at V and 5 bases at J, leaving 17 bases unmatched. This CDR3 comprises 17 residues. Per the germline V gene, CDR1 is SGHTA and CDR2 is FQGNSA. The CDR3 DNA follows: TGTGCCAGCAGTCTCCAGGCCCAGCGGGACGGCCTAGATACGCAGTATTTT. Its protein is CASSLQAQRDGLDTQYF.

The J gene is TRBJ2-3, the V gene TRBV7-2; 7 bases line up with TRBD2. Trimming took 3 bases from V and 6 from J; bases not matched to a gene: 6. The V gene's germline CDR1 is SGHTA and CDR2 FQGNSA. CDR3 length: 14 amino acids. The CDR3 spells CASSLREGFDTQYF. CDR3 nucleotide sequence: TGTGCCAGCAGCTTGAGGGAGGGGTTCGATACGCAGTATTTT.

This chain links TRBV14 with TRBJ1-4, with D possibly TRBD1 on 5 matching bases. There are 15 residues in the CDR3. The germline V gene has CDR1 SGHDN and CDR2 FVKESK. V was pared by 5 bases and J by 3 bases, with 13 bases between. The CDR3 nucleotides read TGTGCCAGCAGCGCCCGTCTAGGGGCTAATGAAAAACTGTTTTTT. Residues: CASSARLGANEKLFF.

This rearrangement joins TRBV28 to TRBJ2-4; 7 bases line up with TRBD1. V shed 10 bases and J 14 bases; nucleotides not matched to a gene: 11. CDR3 length: 11 residues. Germline V CDR1 and CDR2: MDHEN, SYDVKM. CDR3 sequence (DNA): TGTGCCACCCGAACCTGGACAGGCGAGTACTTC. It codes for CATRTWTGEYF.

This clone was seen a few times. The chain couples TRBV29-1 to TRBJ1-1; D remains ambiguous. CDR3 length: 13 residues. Germline values: CDR1 SQVTM, CDR2 ANQGSEA. V was pared by 8 bases and J by 1 base, with 14 bases between. The DNA of the CDR3 is TGCAGCTCCGTGGCCCGGAGGAACACTGAAGCTTTCTTT. Protein: CSSVARRNTEAFF. Complete variable domain (other parts from reference TRBV29-1 and TRBJ1-1): SAVISQKPSRDICQRGTSLTIQCQVDSQVTMMFWYRQQPGQSLTLIATANQGSEATYESGFVIDKFPISRPNLTFSTLTVSNMSPEDSSIYLCSSVARRNTEAFFGQGTRLTVV.

The gene calls are TRBV7-9 and TRBJ2-5, with 11 bases fitting TRBD1. Trimming removed 1 base from V and 2 bases from J; junction bases left unmatched: 0. From germline, CDR1 is SEHNR and CDR2 FQNEAQ (reference sequence). The CDR3 totals 15 residues. The DNA of the CDR3 is TGTGCCAGCAGCTTAGGGGACAGGGGGCAAGAGACCCAGTACTTC. It is translated as CASSLGDRGQETQYF.

A few counts support this clone. This rearrangement joins TRBV14 to TRBJ2-1; TRBD1 matches 7 bases. The CDR3 covers 15 residues. Germline V lookup: CDR1 SGHDN, CDR2 FVKESK. With V trimmed by 4 bases and J by 5 bases, 8 bases remained unmatched. The CDR3: CASSPSPGTDNEQFF. The CDR3 coding sequence is TGTGCCAGCAGCCCCTCCCCCGGGACAGACAATGAGCAGTTCTTC. The full variable domain, in which reference TRBV14 and TRBJ2-1 provide the parts outside the CDR3, is EAGVTQFPSHSVIEKGQTVTLRCDPISGHDNLYWYRRVMGKEIKFLLHFVKESKQDESGMPNNRFLAERTGGTYSTLKVQPAELEDSGVYFCASSPSPGTDNEQFFGPGTRLTVL.

The chain couples TRBV28 to TRBJ2-1; a possible D gene is TRBD2 (6 bases). Germline CDR1 is MDHEN and CDR2 is SYDVKM. V was pared by 4 bases and J by 4 bases, with 14 bases between. There are 15 residues in the CDR3. The CDR3 loop reads CASSSAGEPYNEQFF. The CDR3 region has the DNA TGTGCCAGCAGTTCAGCGGGTGAGCCATACAATGAGCAGTTCTTC.

The chain is built from TRBV6-6 and TRBJ2-6; unclear D gene. CDR3 length: 14 amino acids. V shed 10 bases and J shed 1 base, with 11 bases lying between them. In germline, CDR1 is MNHNY, CDR2 SVGAGI (reference sequence). The CDR3 DNA is TGTGCCACCTTAAGTGCGTCTGGGGCCAACGTCCTGACTTTC. Encoded protein: CATLSASGANVLTF.

The chain is built from TRBV5-1 and TRBJ1-1, with D unresolved. Germline values: CDR1 SGHRS, CDR2 YFSETQ. V lost 2 bases, J lost 6 bases, and 11 bases lay in between. This CDR3 is built from 13 residues. The CDR3 is CASSLETDAEAFF. CDR3 DNA: TGCGCCAGCAGCTTAGAGACTGATGCTGAAGCTTTCTTT. Full variable domain (missing parts from reference TRBV5-1 and TRBJ1-1): KAGVTQTPRYLIKTRGQQVTLSCSPISGHRSVSWYQQTPGQGLQFLFEYFSETQRNKGNFPGRFSGRQFSNSRSEMNVSTLELGDSALYLCASSLETDAEAFFGQGTRLTVV.

The J gene is TRBJ2-1, the V gene TRBV9; 9 bases are shared with TRBD2. J lost 6 bases, V lost 0 bases, and 7 bases had no gene match. CDR1 is SGDLS, CDR2 YYNGEE, per germline. The CDR3 loop spans 16 amino acids. The CDR3 nucleotides are TGTGCCAGCAGCGTAGCGGCGGGAGGGCCCGGCAATGAGCAGTTCTTC. Residues: CASSVAAGGPGNEQFF.

This clone turned up a few times. The same CDR3 arises from other DNA sequences in this sample as well. The chain couples TRBV29-1 to TRBJ1-1; 10 nucleotides agree with TRBD1. The CDR3 runs to 12 residues. V was clipped by 6 bases and J by 4 bases; unmatched bases: 2. The V gene's germline CDR1 is SQVTM and CDR2 ANQGSEA. For the CDR3, the DNA is TGCAGCGTGGACAGGGGGTCCACTGAAGCTTTCTTT. Its protein is CSVDRGSTEAFF.